These 22 T cell receptor beta chains came from one sample sequenced in a study of blood T cell repertoires in COVID-19. Generated by immunoSEQ multiplex PCR, the TCRdb table keeps only in-frame clones and is missing some. The sample lists 340,000 or so clones; over 70% were seen once. The sample comprised peripheral blood. The receptors were sampled from a man aged 25 to 45 with active or convalescent COVID-19.

The genes are TRBV5-1 and TRBJ2-1, with a possible D match to TRBD2 (6 bases). V dropped 1 base and J dropped 6 bases, with 14 bases sitting between them. This CDR3 region has 15 residues. Germline V gene lookup returns CDR1 SGHRS and CDR2 YFSETQ. The CDR3 is CASSLLAGIANEQFF. CDR3 nucleotides: TGCGCCAGCAGCTTGTTGGCGGGAATCGCCAATGAGCAGTTCTTC.

J is TRBJ1-5 and V is TRBV12-3 or TRBV12-4, with D hard to call. Deletions cut 3 bases from V and 7 bases from J, with 7 bases between. This CDR3 has 12 amino acids. In DNA form, the CDR3 reads TGTGCCAGCAGTTTGAACGGGCAGCCCCAGCATTTT. This translates into CASSLNGQPQHF.

The rearrangement uses TRBV27 and TRBJ1-3; D not certain. The CDR3 runs to 16 residues. V gave up 0 bases and J gave up 0 bases, with 9 bases separating them. Germline V CDR1 and CDR2: MNHEY, SMNVEV (reference sequence). CDR3 region: CASSLSGGDSGNTIYF. CDR3 in DNA: TGTGCCAGCAGTTTATCGGGAGGAGACTCTGGAAACACCATATATTTT.

This sequence joins TRBV3-1 (or the pseudogene TRBV3-2) and TRBJ1-2, with D perhaps TRBD1 (5 bases). Germline V gene lookup returns CDR1 LGHDT and CDR2 YNNKEL (reference sequence). The V end was cut by 3 bases, the J end by 3 bases, with 17 bases between. CDR3 length: 16 amino acids. Here the CDR3 reads CASSHPLPGKDYGYTF. CDR3 DNA sequence: TGTGCCAGCAGCCATCCTCTTCCAGGGAAGGACTATGGCTACACCTTC.

This clone has just a few counts. The rearrangement joins TRBV19 to TRBJ1-1; TRBD1 aligns across 8 bases. In germline, CDR1 is LNHDA, CDR2 SQIVND (reference sequence). V shed 5 bases, J shed 1 base, and the junction held 12 bases outside the gene matches. This CDR3 has 17 amino acids. The CDR3 loop is CASSALPGTGANTEAFF. CDR3 DNA sequence: TGTGCCAGTAGTGCGTTACCCGGGACAGGAGCGAACACTGAAGCTTTCTTT. Drawing the rest from reference TRBV19 and TRBJ1-1, the complete variable domain is DGGITQSPKYLFRKEGQNVTLSCEQNLNHDAMYWYRQDPGQGLRLIYYSQIVNDFQKGDIAEGYSVSREKKESFPLTVTSAQKNPTAFYLCASSALPGTGANTEAFFGQGTRLTVV.

The V call is TRBV6-5, the J call TRBJ1-6; unclear D gene. Trimming removed 5 bases from V and 7 bases from J, with 15 bases in between. Looked up from germline, CDR1 is MNHEY and CDR2 is SVGAGI. The CDR3 contains 15 residues. The chain's CDR3 is CASSPYPFMNSPLHF. The CDR3 DNA sequence: TGTGCCAGCAGTCCCTATCCCTTTATGAATTCACCCCTCCACTTT.

The chain recombines TRBV3-1 (or the pseudogene TRBV3-2) with TRBJ2-7, with no clear D. Germline V gene lookup returns CDR1 LGHDT and CDR2 YNNKEL (reference sequence). V was clipped by 4 bases and J by 6 bases, with 10 bases between them. The CDR3 extends over 12 amino acids. The CDR3 is CASSLSASEQYF. The CDR3 bases are TGTGCCAGCAGCCTCTCTGCGTCCGAGCAGTACTTC.

The chain carries TRBV19 and TRBJ1-1, with D perhaps TRBD1 (5 bases). In germline, CDR1 is LNHDA, CDR2 SQIVND (reference sequence). V lost 3 bases to trimming and J lost 1 base, with 12 bases between them. The CDR3 is 15 residues long. This chain's CDR3 is CASSIGGVPNTEAFF. The CDR3 DNA is TGTGCCAGTAGTATTGGGGGGGTCCCGAACACTGAAGCTTTCTTT.

This clone was counted once. The CDR3 region is CASRTGFTDTQYF. For the CDR3, the DNA is TGTGCCAGCCGGACTGGATTCACAGATACGCAGTATTTT. V is TRBV28 and J is TRBJ2-3, with D perhaps TRBD2 (5 bases). Per the germline V gene, CDR1 is MDHEN and CDR2 is SYDVKM. V dropped 8 bases and J dropped 2 bases, with 11 bases sitting between them. The CDR3 is made up of 13 amino acids. Full variable domain (missing parts from reference TRBV28 and TRBJ2-3): DVKVTQSSRYLVKRTGEKVFLECVQDMDHENMFWYRQDPGLGLRLIYFSYDVKMKEKGDIPEGYSVSREKKERFSLILESASTNQTSMYLCASRTGFTDTQYFGPGTRLTVL.

The rearrangement uses TRBV5-1 and TRBJ2-3, with 12 bases lining up with TRBD2. From germline, CDR1 is SGHRS and CDR2 YFSETQ. The trim removed 3 bases at V and 4 bases at J, leaving 6 bases unmatched. This CDR3 is built from 16 residues. CDR3 sequence: CASSSRLAGVSDTQYF. Written as DNA, the CDR3 is TGCGCCAGCAGCTCACGACTAGCGGGAGTGTCAGATACGCAGTATTTT. Filled out from reference TRBV5-1 and TRBJ2-3, the complete variable domain reads KAGVTQTPRYLIKTRGQQVTLSCSPISGHRSVSWYQQTPGQGLQFLFEYFSETQRNKGNFPGRFSGRQFSNSRSEMNVSTLELGDSALYLCASSSRLAGVSDTQYFGPGTRLTVL.

The count of this clone is one. The chain carries TRBV15 and TRBJ2-2; 8 nucleotides agree with TRBD2. CDR3 length equals 16 residues. J was trimmed by 6 bases and V by 0 bases; bases with no gene match: 6. Germline-derived CDR1 and CDR2 are LNHNV and YYDKDF (reference sequence). This CDR3 is CATSRDRSGGPGELFF. CDR3 coding DNA: TGTGCCACCAGCAGAGATCGGAGCGGGGGACCCGGGGAGCTGTTTTTT.

V and J are TRBV19 and TRBJ1-5, with D possibly TRBD1 on 6 matching bases. CDR3 size: 13 residues. The germline V and J ends were trimmed by 6 bases and 5 bases, with 11 bases remaining between them. Germline V lookup: CDR1 LNHDA, CDR2 SQIVND (reference sequence). Here the CDR3 DNA reads TGTGCCAGTAGGCTGACAGGCTATCAGCCCCAGCATTTT. As protein: CASRLTGYQPQHF.

This sequence joins TRBV10-3 and TRBJ2-7; 10 bases are shared with TRBD1. The germline V gene encodes CDR1 ENHRY and CDR2 SYGVKD. V was clipped by 4 bases and J by 8 bases; unmatched bases: 14. CDR3 size: 16 residues. The CDR3 nucleotides read TGTGCCATCAGTGCCCCAGGGACAGGGGAAGTACCACAGCAGTACTTC. Protein: CAISAPGTGEVPQQYF.

The chain combines TRBV30 with TRBJ1-4; no clear D gene. The germline gives CDR1 GTSNPN, CDR2 SVGIG (reference sequence). The CDR3 is made up of 19 amino acids. V gave up 7 bases and J gave up 6 bases, with 33 bases separating them. CDR3 loop: CASVGRNSWANGGDEKLFF. For the CDR3, the DNA is TGTGCCTCGGTTGGTAGGAACAGTTGGGCTAACGGCGGGGATGAAAAACTGTTTTTT. Full variable domain (rest looked up from reference TRBV30 and TRBJ1-4): SQTIHQWPATLVQPVGSPLSLECTVEGTSNPNLYWYRQAAGRGLQLLFYSVGIGQISSEVPQNLSASRPQDRQFILSSKKLLLSDSGFYLCASVGRNSWANGGDEKLFFGSGTQLSVL.

This chain links TRBV2 with TRBJ1-1, with TRBD1 as a possible D gene (6 bases). CDR1 SNHLY and CDR2 FYNNEI come from the germline V gene. The CDR3 consists of 12 residues. V was cut by 6 bases and J by 11 bases, with 16 bases left in between. Here the CDR3 DNA reads TGTGCCAGCAGACCTCGGACAGCTGGGGCTTTCTTT. Translated, it gives CASRPRTAGAFF. The full variable domain, in which reference TRBV2 and TRBJ1-1 provide the parts outside the CDR3, is EPEVTQTPSHQVTQMGQEVILRCVPISNHLYFYWYRQILGQKVEFLVSFYNNEISEKSEIFDDQFSVERPDGSNFTLKIRSTKLEDSAMYFCASRPRTAGAFFGQGTRLTVV.

The V call is TRBV18, the J call TRBJ1-2; D possibly corresponds to TRBD1 (5 bases). This CDR3 has 14 amino acids. In germline, CDR1 is KGHSH, CDR2 LQKENI. Trimming pared 3 bases from V and 2 bases from J, leaving 10 bases between. CDR3 sequence reads: CASSPGGSNYGYTF. The CDR3 region has the DNA TGTGCCAGCTCACCGGGGGGGTCCAACTATGGCTACACCTTC. The complete variable domain, with remaining parts taken from reference TRBV18 and TRBJ1-2, reads NAGVMQNPRHLVRRRGQEARLRCSPMKGHSHVYWYRQLPEEGLKFMVYLQKENIIDESGMPKERFSAEFPKEGPSILRIQQVVRGDSAAYFCASSPGGSNYGYTFGSGTRLTVV.

With regard to this clone: At one end the junction does not follow the germline gene, possibly because of a read error. The chain recombines TRBV24-1 with TRBJ2-7; perhaps TRBD1 as D (5 bases). Looked up from germline, CDR1 is KGHDR and CDR2 is SFDVKD. The CDR3 has 14 amino acids. CDR3 nucleotides: TGTGCCTCCAGCGACCGACAGCTCTCCTACGAGCAGTACTTC. Protein sequence: CASSDRQLSYEQYF.

This clone has more than one count but fewer than ten. V and J are TRBV11-2 and TRBJ1-6; D perhaps matches TRBD1 (6 bases). The CDR3 consists of 16 residues. Per germline, CDR1 SGHAT and CDR2 FQNNGV. Trimming left V 1 base short and J 3 bases short, with 10 bases between. In DNA form, the CDR3 reads TGTGCCAGCAGCTTAGTCCGGGACATCTATAATTCACCCCTCCACTTT. It specifies CASSLVRDIYNSPLHF.

This clone came up a few times. The chain employs TRBV5-1 and TRBJ1-4; TRBD1 matches 7 bases. After removal of 4 bases from V and 8 bases from J, the junction contained 11 bases not matched to a gene. CDR1 SGHRS and CDR2 YFSETQ come from the germline V gene. This CDR3 region has 15 residues. Written as DNA, the CDR3 is TGCGCCAGCAGCCCCGACCGACAGGGACGAGAAAAACTGTTTTTT. Amino acid sequence: CASSPDRQGREKLFF.

Only a few counts were recorded for this clone. The genes are TRBV5-1 and TRBJ1-2, with D possibly TRBD1 on 6 matching bases. This CDR3 region has 13 residues. The V and J ends lost 4 bases and 5 bases respectively, with 12 bases between them. Germline loops: CDR1 SGHRS, CDR2 YFSETQ. The CDR3 sequence: CASSGTGRYGYTF. DNA of the CDR3: TGCGCCAGCAGCGGAACAGGGCGATATGGCTACACCTTC.

The chain joins TRBV4-1 to TRBJ2-1; possible D gene TRBD1, 5 bases. V lost 0 bases and J 12 bases, leaving 9 bases between the germline ends. Germline assignment: CDR1 MGHRA and CDR2 YSYEKL. The CDR3 totals 12 residues. Written as DNA, the CDR3 is TGCGCCAGCAGCCAAGATGGGGCTAGGCAGTTCTTC. It encodes CASSQDGARQFF.

CDR3 DNA: TGTGCCAGCAGTACAGGGTTCGCACCCCTCCACTTT. Translating gives CASSTGFAPLHF. V is TRBV6-5 and J is TRBJ1-6, with a tentative D call TRBD1 (6 bases). The CDR3 is made up of 12 amino acids. The germline gives CDR1 MNHEY, CDR2 SVGAGI. V was cut by 5 bases and J by 11 bases, with 10 bases left in between.